Below, 17 T cell receptor beta chains from the same sample are listed, as sequenced in a study of stem cell transplantation in POMP-related autoinflammatory disease (TCRdb year 2021). The time point label here, explained by the study, means: after hematopoietic stem cell transplant. The library was produced with the immunoSEQ multiplex PCR assay. TCRdb took over this immuneACCESS table, retaining in-frame rearrangements with V and J assigned. Such tables are incomplete; in checked studies, under half of the missing clones stem from an unresolved V gene, and the remainder is unexplained. The sample table records tens of thousands of clones; roughly 91% of these occur just once. The top ten hold around 0.72% of the sample. This material consisted of CD4+ T cells from PBMCs, taken after stem cell transplantation. The receptors stem from a human patient with POMP-related autoinflammation and immune dysregulation (PRAID). Some T cells seen after a transplant may have their origin in the graft donor.

The V gene is TRBV28, the J gene TRBJ2-3; no clear D. This CDR3 has 13 amino acids. V lost 7 bases to trimming and J lost 1 base, with 9 bases between them. The germline V gene has CDR1 MDHEN and CDR2 SYDVKM. In DNA form, the CDR3 reads TGTGCCAGCACCCCTTCCGGCACAGATACGCAGTATTTT. The encoded protein is CASTPSGTDTQYF.

This clone was counted only a few times. The chain carries TRBV29-1 and TRBJ1-6; TRBD1 aligns across 9 bases. The trim removed 4 bases at V and 7 bases at J, leaving 2 bases unmatched. The CDR3 runs to 13 residues. Germline V gene data show CDR1 as SQVTM and CDR2 as ANQGSEA. This CDR3 is CSVGQGVNSPLHF. The CDR3 nucleotides read TGCAGCGTTGGACAGGGGGTAAATTCACCCCTCCACTTT.

The V and J genes are TRBV5-1 and TRBJ2-7, with 7 bases lining up with TRBD1. Germline loops: CDR1 SGHRS, CDR2 YFSETQ. The V gene end was trimmed by 3 bases and the J gene end by 4 bases; junction bases not matched to a gene: 4. CDR3 length: 13 residues. CDR3 amino acids: CASSSDRVYEQYV. The CDR3 DNA reads TGCGCCAGCAGCTCAGACAGGGTTTACGAGCAGTACGTC.

This chain connects TRBV5-1 to TRBJ1-1, with D perhaps matching TRBD1 (5 bases). Germline CDR1 and CDR2: SGHRS and YFSETQ. The CDR3 consists of 16 residues. Trimming cost V 4 bases and J 0 bases, with 16 bases left between them. CDR3 sequence reads: CASSGSRGLMNTEAFF. CDR3 in DNA: TGCGCCAGCAGCGGGTCCCGGGGGTTAATGAACACTGAAGCTTTCTTT.

This clone was found once. The chain recombines TRBV25-1 with TRBJ1-2; D possibly corresponds to TRBD1 (5 bases). The CDR3 is 14 residues long. Germline V gene lookup returns CDR1 MGHDK and CDR2 SYGVNS. Trimming stripped 3 bases from V and 8 bases from J, with 16 bases between. CDR3 coding DNA: TGTGCCAGCAGTGATGCCGGCAGGGTCGGGGGCTACACCTTC. Residues: CASSDAGRVGGYTF.

Here the CDR3 reads CASSESRDEQFF. In DNA, the CDR3 is TGCGCCAGCAGTGAGTCTCGCGATGAGCAGTTCTTC. The chain links TRBV10-2 to TRBJ2-1, with no clear D. CDR3 length: 12 amino acids. Germline V CDR1 and CDR2: WSHSY, SAAADI. V was shortened by 0 bases and J by 8 bases, with 5 bases between the two germline ends.

The V call is TRBV13, the J call TRBJ2-3; tentatively, D is TRBD1 (5 bases). Germline V gives CDR1 PRHDT, CDR2 FYEKMQ (reference sequence). CDR3 length: 17 residues. The ends were cut back, 5 bases at V and 6 bases at J, with 24 bases in the middle. The CDR3 loop reads CASSRSEQVTIGDTQYF. DNA for the CDR3: TGTGCCAGCAGCCGGTCGGAACAGGTCACTATCGGGGATACGCAGTATTTT.

V is TRBV19 and J is TRBJ2-5; the match to TRBD2 covers 12 bases. V lost 6 bases, J lost 3 bases, and 5 bases stayed unmatched. This CDR3 has 15 residues. Germline-derived CDR1 and CDR2 are LNHDA and SQIVND (reference sequence). The CDR3 protein is CASRGRLAGEETQYF. CDR3 DNA sequence: TGTGCCAGTAGGGGGAGACTAGCGGGAGAAGAGACCCAGTACTTC.

The J gene is TRBJ2-7, the V gene TRBV5-5, with a weak D call TRBD2 (6 bases). The CDR3 totals 15 residues. Germline assignment: CDR1 SGHKS and CDR2 YYEKEE (reference sequence). V was pared by 1 base and J by 6 bases, with 17 bases between. The chain's CDR3 is CASSLRAVRGFEQYV. The DNA of the CDR3 is TGTGCCAGCAGCTTGCGTGCAGTTCGGGGGTTCGAGCAGTACGTC.

The chain combines TRBV12-3 or TRBV12-4 with TRBJ2-3; the D is unclear. This CDR3 region has 13 residues. Trimming removed 5 bases at V and 5 bases at J, with 11 bases between. CDR3: CASSRGTRDTQYF. CDR3 DNA: TGTGCCAGCAGTCGAGGTACAAGAGATACGCAGTATTTT.

The V and J genes are TRBV25-1 and TRBJ2-7; a weak D match, TRBD1 (5 bases). With 7 bases removed from V and 3 bases from J, the gap between germline ends came to 10 bases. The CDR3 runs to 12 residues. Germline V lookup: CDR1 MGHDK, CDR2 SYGVNS. The DNA for the CDR3 is TGTGCCAGCATAGGGGCTAGCTACGAGCAGTACTTC. Its protein is CASIGASYEQYF.

This clone appeared once. The V and J genes are TRBV5-8 and TRBJ2-2, with D hard to call. The CDR3 runs to 14 residues. Germline V gives CDR1 SGHTS, CDR2 YDEGEE. V lost 4 bases to trimming and J lost 1 base, with 8 bases between them. CDR3 coding DNA: TGTGCCAGCAGCCCGGGCCGGAACACCGGGGAGCTGTTTTTT. This gives the protein CASSPGRNTGELFF.

The chain combines TRBV3-1 (or the pseudogene TRBV3-2) with TRBJ2-5; 8 positions match TRBD1. Germline V gene data show CDR1 as LGHDT and CDR2 as YNNKEL (reference sequence). The CDR3 totals 14 residues. V lost 9 bases, J lost 3 bases, and 9 bases stayed unmatched. The CDR3 nucleotides read TGTGCCAGTAATCCGCGACAGGGGAAAGAGACCCAGTACTTC. Translation: CASNPRQGKETQYF.

The V and J genes are TRBV5-1 and TRBJ1-6; weak D call: TRBD1 (5 bases). CDR1 is SGHRS and CDR2 is YFSETQ in the germline V gene. The CDR3 loop spans 16 amino acids. The V end lost 0 bases, the J end lost 2 bases, and 9 bases lay between the germline ends. The CDR3 DNA sequence: TGCGCCAGCAGCTTGGAGGGGAGCGCCTATAATTCACCCCTCCACTTT. It translates to CASSLEGSAYNSPLHF.

This sequence joins TRBV9 and TRBJ1-2, with D uncertain. Between the trimmed V and J ends, which lost 0 bases and 4 bases, there was a span of 13 bases. CDR3 length: 15 residues. Germline values: CDR1 SGDLS, CDR2 YYNGEE. CDR3: CASSVDQVLFYGYTF. CDR3 nucleotide sequence: TGTGCCAGCAGCGTAGACCAGGTCCTCTTCTATGGCTACACCTTC.

The chain has TRBV29-1 and TRBJ2-4, with 10 bases fitting TRBD2. The V gene end was trimmed by 7 bases and the J gene end by 3 bases; junction bases not matched to a gene: 3. CDR1 and CDR2 from the germline V gene are SQVTM and ANQGSEA. The CDR3 has 13 amino acids. CDR3 bases: TGCAGCGCACAGCGGGGGGGCAAAAACATTCAGTACTTC. It specifies CSAQRGGKNIQYF.

The chain has TRBV4-1 and TRBJ2-3; 9 positions match TRBD2. V lost 0 bases, J lost 0 bases, and 13 bases stayed unmatched. The CDR3 contains 20 residues. In germline, CDR1 is MGHRA, CDR2 YSYEKL. CDR3 nucleotides: TGCGCCAGCAGCCAAGAAGCGGTTTTTGCTAGCGGGACTAGCACAGATACGCAGTATTTT. Translation gives CASSQEAVFASGTSTDTQYF.